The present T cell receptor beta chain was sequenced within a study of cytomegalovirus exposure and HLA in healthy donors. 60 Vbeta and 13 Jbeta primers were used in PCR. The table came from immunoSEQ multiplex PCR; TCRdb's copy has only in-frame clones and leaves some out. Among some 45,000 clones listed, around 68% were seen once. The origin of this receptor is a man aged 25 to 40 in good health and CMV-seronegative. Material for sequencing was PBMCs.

The CDR3 DNA reads as TGTGCCAGTAAGGGGGACAGGCTTCAGCCCCAGCATTTT. Its protein product is CASKGDRLQPQHF. The rearrangement joins TRBV19 to TRBJ1-5; 8 bases line up with TRBD1. Trimming cost V 7 bases and J 6 bases; bases outside gene matches: 5. The CDR3 loop spans 13 amino acids. Germline loops: CDR1 LNHDA, CDR2 SQIVND (reference sequence).